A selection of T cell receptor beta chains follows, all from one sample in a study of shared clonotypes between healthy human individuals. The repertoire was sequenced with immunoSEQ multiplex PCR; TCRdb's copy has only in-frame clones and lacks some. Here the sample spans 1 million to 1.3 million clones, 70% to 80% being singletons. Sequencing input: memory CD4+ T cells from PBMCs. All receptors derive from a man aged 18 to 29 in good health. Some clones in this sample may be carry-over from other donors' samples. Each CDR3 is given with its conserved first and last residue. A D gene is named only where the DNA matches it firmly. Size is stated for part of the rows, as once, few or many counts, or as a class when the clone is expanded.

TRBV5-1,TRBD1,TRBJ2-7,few,CASSLEGQGAYEQYF,TGCGCCAGCAGCTTGGAGGGACAGGGGGCCTACGAGCAGTACTTC
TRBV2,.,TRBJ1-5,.,CASSVKVNQPQHF,TGTGCCAGCAGTGTGAAGGTCAATCAGCCCCAGCATTTT
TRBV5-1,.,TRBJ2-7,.,CASSLLRNSYEQYF,TGCGCCAGCAGCTTGCTAAGAAATTCCTACGAGCAGTACTTC
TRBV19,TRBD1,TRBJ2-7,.,CASSTKGQGGPYEQYF,TGTGCCAGTAGTACCAAGGGACAGGGGGGACCCTACGAGCAGTACTTC
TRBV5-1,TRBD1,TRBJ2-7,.,CASSLGDRGHEQYF,TGCGCCAGCAGCTTGGGAGACAGGGGCCACGAGCAGTACTTC
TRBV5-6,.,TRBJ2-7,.,CASSLRDTSSYEQYF,TGTGCCAGCAGCCTCCGGGACACCAGCTCCTACGAGCAGTACTTC
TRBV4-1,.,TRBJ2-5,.,CASSQGIRGRGETQYF,TGCGCCAGCAGCCAAGGAATTCGGGGACGCGGAGAGACCCAGTACTTC
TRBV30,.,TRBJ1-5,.,CAWVRDSGGVTHF,TGTGCCTGGGTTCGGGACTCAGGCGGTGTTACGCATTTT
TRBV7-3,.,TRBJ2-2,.,CASSLTVGLGTGELFF,TGTGCCAGCAGCTTAACGGTTGGTCTCGGCACCGGGGAGCTGTTTTTT
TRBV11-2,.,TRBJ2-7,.,CASSPAVAVYEQYF,TGTGCCAGCAGTCCAGCAGTGGCCGTCTACGAGCAGTACTTC
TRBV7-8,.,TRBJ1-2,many,CASSLPRRGFDGYTF,TGTGCCAGCAGCCTCCCCCGGCGGGGGTTCGATGGCTACACCTTC
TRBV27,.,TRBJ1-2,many,CASSLMVTGPYGYTF,TGTGCCAGCAGTTTAATGGTCACAGGGCCCTATGGCTACACCTTC
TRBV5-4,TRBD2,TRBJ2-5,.,CASSPLSGKYQETQYF,TGTGCCAGCAGCCCACTCAGCGGGAAGTACCAAGAGACCCAGTACTTC
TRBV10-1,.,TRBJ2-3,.,CASSPGRDTQYF,TGCGCCAGCAGCCCGGGCCGGGATACGCAGTATTTT
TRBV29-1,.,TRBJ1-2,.,CSVETEYYGYTF,TGCAGCGTTGAAACAGAGTACTATGGCTACACCTTC
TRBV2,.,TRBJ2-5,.,CASNLERLGETQYF,TGTGCCAGCAACCTCGAAAGATTGGGGGAGACCCAGTACTTC
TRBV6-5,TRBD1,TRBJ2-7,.,CASSPSGDRTYEQYF,TGTGCCAGCAGTCCCTCCGGGGACAGGACCTACGAGCAGTACTTC
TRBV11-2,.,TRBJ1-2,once,CASSLNMGRTGGYTF,TGTGCCAGCAGCCTGAATATGGGGCGAACTGGTGGCTACACCTTC
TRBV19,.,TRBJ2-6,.,CASRTGSGANVLTF,TGTGCCAGTAGAACAGGGTCTGGGGCCAACGTCCTGACTTTC
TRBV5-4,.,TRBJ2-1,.,CASSLAGNWFF,TGTGCCAGCAGCTTGGCGGGGAATTGGTTCTTC
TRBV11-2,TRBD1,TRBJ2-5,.,CASSSSAPDRGRETQYF,TGTGCCAGCAGCTCATCGGCCCCGGACAGGGGTAGGGAGACCCAGTACTTC
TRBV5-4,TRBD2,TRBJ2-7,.,CASSLDLTLAGEEQYF,TGTGCCAGCAGCTTGGATCTGACCCTAGCGGGAGAGGAGCAGTACTTC
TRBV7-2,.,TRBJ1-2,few,CASSLALPRQADYGYTF,TGTGCCAGCAGCTTAGCGCTCCCGAGGCAGGCGGACTATGGCTACACCTTC
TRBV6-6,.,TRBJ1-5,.,CASSSHFSNQPQHF,TGTGCCAGCAGTTCCCACTTTAGCAATCAGCCCCAGCATTTT
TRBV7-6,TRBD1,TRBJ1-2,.,CASSPGQGYGYTF,TGTGCCAGCAGCCCCGGACAGGGGTATGGCTACACCTTC
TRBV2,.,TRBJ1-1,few,CASSMRVLNTEAFF,TGTGCCAGCAGTATGCGGGTATTGAACACTGAAGCTTTCTTT
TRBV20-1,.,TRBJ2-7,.,CSVGSYEQYF,TGCAGTGTGGGGTCCTACGAGCAGTACTTC
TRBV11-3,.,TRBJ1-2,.,CASSLDLRIQDYGYTF,TGTGCCAGCAGCTTAGATCTAAGAATACAGGACTATGGCTACACCTTC
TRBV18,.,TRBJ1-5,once,CASSPVPGDSQGGQPQHF,TGTGCCAGCTCACCAGTGCCAGGAGACAGTCAGGGTGGTCAGCCCCAGCATTTT
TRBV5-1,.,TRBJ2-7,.,CASSLAFGPRGYEQYF,TGCGCCAGCAGCCTCGCTTTTGGACCGAGGGGTTACGAGCAGTACTTC
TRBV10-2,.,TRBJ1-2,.,CASSEWRNYGYTF,TGCGCCAGCAGTGAATGGAGGAACTATGGCTACACCTTC
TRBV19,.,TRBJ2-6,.,CASTPTLHQSSGANVLTF,TGTGCCAGTACCCCAACTCTTCACCAGAGCTCTGGGGCCAACGTCCTGACTTTC
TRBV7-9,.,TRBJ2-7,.,CASSTGYHSGNEQYF,TGTGCCAGCAGCACGGGGTACCACTCTGGGAACGAGCAGTACTTC
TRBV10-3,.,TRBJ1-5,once,CAISESGGNQPQHF,TGTGCCATCAGTGAGTCTGGGGGCAATCAGCCCCAGCATTTT
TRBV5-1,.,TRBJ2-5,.,CASSLVETQYF,TGCGCCAGCAGCTTGGTTGAGACCCAGTACTTC
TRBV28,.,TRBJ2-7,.,CASSLPYYEQYF,TGTGCCAGCAGTTTACCCTACTACGAGCAGTACTTC
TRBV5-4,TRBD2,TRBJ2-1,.,CASSPGGSGRVYEQFF,TGTGCCAGCAGCCCGGGGGGCAGCGGGAGGGTCTATGAGCAGTTCTTC
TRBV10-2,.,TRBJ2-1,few,CASSGDRNYNEQFF,TGCGCCAGCAGTGGGGATAGAAACTACAATGAGCAGTTCTTC